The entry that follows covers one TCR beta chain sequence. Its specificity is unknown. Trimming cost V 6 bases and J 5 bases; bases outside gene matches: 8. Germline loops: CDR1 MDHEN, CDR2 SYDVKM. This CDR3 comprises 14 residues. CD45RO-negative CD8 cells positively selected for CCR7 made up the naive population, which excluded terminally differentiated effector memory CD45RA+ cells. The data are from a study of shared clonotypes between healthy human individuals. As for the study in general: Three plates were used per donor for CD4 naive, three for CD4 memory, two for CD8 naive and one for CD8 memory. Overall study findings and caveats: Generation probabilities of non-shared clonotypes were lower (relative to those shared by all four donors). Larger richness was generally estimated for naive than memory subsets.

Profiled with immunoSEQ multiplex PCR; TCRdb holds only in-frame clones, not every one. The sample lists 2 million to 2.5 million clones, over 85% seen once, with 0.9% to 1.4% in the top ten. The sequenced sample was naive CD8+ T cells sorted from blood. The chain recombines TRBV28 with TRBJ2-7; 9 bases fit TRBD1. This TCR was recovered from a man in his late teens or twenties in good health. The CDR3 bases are TGTGCCAGCAGCTCGGGACAGGGTCGTGACGAGCAGTACTTC. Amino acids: CASSSGQGRDEQYF.